This T cell receptor (beta chain) originates from a study of blood T cell repertoires in COVID-19. Cohorts were determined from participant-reported clinical history. CDR1 is SGHAT, CDR2 FQNNGV, per germline. V was trimmed by 5 bases and J by 0 bases, leaving 13 bases between them. The CDR3 is 16 amino acids. Using immunoSEQ multiplex PCR, the repertoire was profiled, and TCRdb retains in-frame clones only, with some absent. The sample has about 46,000 clones; about 86% are singletons. This TCR came from a woman in her forties or fifties who had recovered from COVID-19. Sequencing was done on a sample of PBMCs or T cells enriched from blood (not recorded which). The chain joins TRBV11-2 to TRBJ2-2; tentatively, D is TRBD1 (5 bases). CDR3 coding DNA: TGTGCCAGCAGCCGTCGACAGCCCTCGAACACCGGGGAGCTGTTTTTT. It encodes CASSRRQPSNTGELFF.